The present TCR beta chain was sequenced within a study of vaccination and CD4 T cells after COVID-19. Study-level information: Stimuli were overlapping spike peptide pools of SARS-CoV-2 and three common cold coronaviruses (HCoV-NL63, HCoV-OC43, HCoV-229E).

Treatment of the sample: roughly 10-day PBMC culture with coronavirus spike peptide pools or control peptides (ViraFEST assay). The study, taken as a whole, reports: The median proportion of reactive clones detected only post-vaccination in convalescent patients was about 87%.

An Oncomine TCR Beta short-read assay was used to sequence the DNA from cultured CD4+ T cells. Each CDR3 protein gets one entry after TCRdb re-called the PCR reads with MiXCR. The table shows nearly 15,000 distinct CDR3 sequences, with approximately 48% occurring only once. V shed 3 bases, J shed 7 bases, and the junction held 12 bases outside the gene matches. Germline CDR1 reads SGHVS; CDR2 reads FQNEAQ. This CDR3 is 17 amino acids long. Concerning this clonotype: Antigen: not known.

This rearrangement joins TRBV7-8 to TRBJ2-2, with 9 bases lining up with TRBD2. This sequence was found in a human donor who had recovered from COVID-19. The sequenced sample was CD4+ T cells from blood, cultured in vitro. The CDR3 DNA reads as TGTGCCAGCAGCTTTCCCCCGGGCGGGAGGGTGGTCGGGGAGCTGTTTTTT. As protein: CASSFPPGGRVVGELFF.